This is a list of T cell receptor beta chains from one sample in a study of blood T cell repertoires in COVID-19. Produced via immunoSEQ multiplex PCR; TCRdb's table is partial and in-frame only. Counted here are about 190,000 clones, around 83% occurring once; the ten biggest clones make up approximately 6.5%. The sequencing sample was made of peripheral blood. Receptors originate from a middle-aged woman with acute or convalescent COVID-19. Both conserved end residues are part of each CDR3. The order of the fields is V gene, D gene, J gene, clone size, CDR3 DNA, CDR3 protein. A D gene is named only where the DNA matches it firmly. A clone size is listed for some rows: how often the clone was seen (once, few, many), or a class if it is expanded.

V gene: TRBV6-1
D gene: -
J gene: TRBJ2-1
clone size: -
CDR3 DNA: TGTGCCAGCAGTGAGACAGGTTTGAGCGAGCAGTTCTTC
CDR3 protein: CASSETGLSEQFF

V gene: TRBV7-9
D gene: TRBD1
J gene: TRBJ1-2
clone size: -
CDR3 DNA: TGTGCCAGCAGCCCCGTACAGGGGGCTGGCTATGGCTACACCTTC
CDR3 protein: CASSPVQGAGYGYTF

V gene: TRBV19
D gene: -
J gene: TRBJ1-5
clone size: -
CDR3 DNA: TGTGCCAGTATCACTCGGGAGGGAGGCAATCAGCCCCAGCATTTT
CDR3 protein: CASITREGGNQPQHF

V gene: TRBV5-5
D gene: -
J gene: TRBJ1-5
clone size: -
CDR3 DNA: TGTGCCAGCAGCTTGGGGTCGGGGCAGCCCCAGCATTTT
CDR3 protein: CASSLGSGQPQHF

V gene: TRBV5-1
D gene: TRBD1
J gene: TRBJ2-3
clone size: once
CDR3 DNA: TGCGCCAGCAGCCTGACAGGGGGCGCAGATACGCAGTATTTT
CDR3 protein: CASSLTGGADTQYF

V gene: TRBV19
D gene: TRBD1
J gene: TRBJ1-1
clone size: few
CDR3 DNA: TGTGCCAGTAGTATTTCACAGGGGATCTTTGAAGCTTTCTTT
CDR3 protein: CASSISQGIFEAFF

V gene: TRBV3-1/TRBV3-2
D gene: -
J gene: TRBJ1-4
clone size: few
CDR3 DNA: TGTGCCAGCAGCCATCGGGGTACTAATGAAAAACTGTTTTTT
CDR3 protein: CASSHRGTNEKLFF

V gene: TRBV2
D gene: -
J gene: TRBJ2-7
clone size: -
CDR3 DNA: TGTGCCAGCAGTAGTGGAGTATACGAGCAGTACTTC
CDR3 protein: CASSSGVYEQYF

V gene: TRBV6-5
D gene: TRBD2
J gene: TRBJ2-3
clone size: -
CDR3 DNA: TGTGCCAGCAGTTACGGGGGGGACCCCGATACGCAGTATTTT
CDR3 protein: CASSYGGDPDTQYF

V gene: TRBV4-1
D gene: -
J gene: TRBJ1-2
clone size: -
CDR3 DNA: TGCGCCAGCAGCCCTCCAGGTATCGCCTATGGCTACACCTTC
CDR3 protein: CASSPPGIAYGYTF

V gene: TRBV4-2
D gene: -
J gene: TRBJ1-5
clone size: once
CDR3 DNA: TGTGCCAGCAGCTCCCAAGGGGTGGGGGCTGGCAATCAGCCCCAGCATTTT
CDR3 protein: CASSSQGVGAGNQPQHF

V gene: TRBV11-2
D gene: TRBD1
J gene: TRBJ1-2
clone size: -
CDR3 DNA: TGTGCCAGCAGCCGTCCCGGGACAGAGAAAAAAGTTAACTATGGCTACACCTTC
CDR3 protein: CASSRPGTEKKVNYGYTF

V gene: TRBV29-1
D gene: -
J gene: TRBJ1-3
clone size: -
CDR3 DNA: TGCAGCGTTCTTGACAGGAGTGGAAACACCATATATTTT
CDR3 protein: CSVLDRSGNTIYF

V gene: TRBV28
D gene: -
J gene: TRBJ1-5
clone size: -
CDR3 DNA: TGTGCCAGCACGGTTAGCAATCAGCCCCAGCATTTT
CDR3 protein: CASTVSNQPQHF

V gene: TRBV27
D gene: -
J gene: TRBJ2-1
clone size: -
CDR3 DNA: TGTGCCAGCAGCCGACGGCAAGGAGGTTACAATGAGCAGTTCTTC
CDR3 protein: CASSRRQGGYNEQFF

V gene: TRBV27
D gene: -
J gene: TRBJ1-1
clone size: once
CDR3 DNA: TGTGCCAGCAGTTTACTCGTGAACACTGAAGCTTTCTTT
CDR3 protein: CASSLLVNTEAFF

V gene: TRBV28
D gene: -
J gene: TRBJ1-3
clone size: once
CDR3 DNA: TGTGCCAGCAGGGTAGGGGGGGATCTAGGTGGAAACACCATATATTTT
CDR3 protein: CASRVGGDLGGNTIYF

V gene: TRBV6-4
D gene: TRBD2
J gene: TRBJ2-1
clone size: medium-sized
CDR3 DNA: TGTGCCAGCAGTGTTGGACTAGCGGGAAGTGAGCAGTTCTTC
CDR3 protein: CASSVGLAGSEQFF

V gene: TRBV19
D gene: TRBD1
J gene: TRBJ1-5
clone size: -
CDR3 DNA: TGTGCCAGTGAAACAGGGGGCAATCAGCCCCAGCATTTT
CDR3 protein: CASETGGNQPQHF

V gene: TRBV6-6
D gene: -
J gene: TRBJ1-1
clone size: -
CDR3 DNA: TGTGCCAGCACCAGGAACACTGAAGCTTTCTTT
CDR3 protein: CASTRNTEAFF

V gene: TRBV6-5
D gene: TRBD2
J gene: TRBJ2-2
clone size: few
CDR3 DNA: TGTGCCAGCCGGGGAGGGGTAGGCACCGGGGAGCTGTTTTTT
CDR3 protein: CASRGGVGTGELFF

V gene: TRBV9
D gene: -
J gene: TRBJ1-5
clone size: -
CDR3 DNA: TGTGCCAGCAGCCGCCGCGAAAGCAATCAGCCCCAGCATTTT
CDR3 protein: CASSRRESNQPQHF